This is a list of T cell receptor beta chains from one sample in a study of blood T cell repertoires in COVID-19. Assay: immunoSEQ multiplex PCR; the TCRdb copy retains only in-frame clones and omits some. The sample consists of roughly 380,000 clones, almost 90% of them appearing once. Input material: PBMCs or T cells enriched from blood (not recorded which). All receptors come from a young woman who had been exposed to COVID-19. The CDR3 runs from the conserved cysteine through the conserved F or W. D genes are given only for firm matches. Size is omitted from some rows. Given values are once, few, many or a class for expanded clones.

j_gene,d_gene,abundance,v_gene,CDR3nt,CDR3aa
TRBJ1-2,TRBD1,-,TRBV5-1,TGCGCCAGCAGCACGGGACAGTTACTCTATGGCTACACCTTC,CASSTGQLLYGYTF
TRBJ1-2,-,-,TRBV5-1,TGCGCCAGCAGCTTGGAGACCCCGGGTGGCTACACCTTC,CASSLETPGGYTF
TRBJ2-5,TRBD2,-,TRBV15,TGTGCCACCAGCCCAGGGACTAGCGGAACTAAAGAGACCCAGTACTTC,CATSPGTSGTKETQYF
TRBJ2-4,-,-,TRBV12-3/TRBV12-4,TGTGCCAGCAGTTTTTCGTTTAACATTCAGTACTTC,CASSFSFNIQYF
TRBJ1-6,-,-,TRBV5-6,TGTGCCAGCAGCAGACACCAGGGGATCTATAATTCACCCCTCCACTTT,CASSRHQGIYNSPLHF
TRBJ2-1,TRBD2,-,TRBV28,TGTGCCAGCAGCCGGGGACTAGCGGCCTACAATGAGCAGTTCTTC,CASSRGLAAYNEQFF
TRBJ2-2,TRBD1,-,TRBV7-3,TGTGCCAGCAGCCAGACAGGGGGAGGCACCGGGGAGCTGTTTTTT,CASSQTGGGTGELFF
TRBJ2-4,TRBD2,-,TRBV30,TGTGCCTGGAGTTTGGGGGGGGTTGGAGCCAAAAACATTCAGTACTTC,CAWSLGGVGAKNIQYF
TRBJ2-1,-,-,TRBV7-3,TGTGCCAGCAGCCCAGGTGGTGAGCAGTTCTTC,CASSPGGEQFF
TRBJ1-1,-,-,TRBV12-3/TRBV12-4,TGTGCCAGCAGTTTAGTCCAGAACACTGAAGCTTTCTTT,CASSLVQNTEAFF
TRBJ1-2,-,-,TRBV5-6,TGTGCCAGCAGCGAACAGAATCTGGGCTATGGCTACACCTTC,CASSEQNLGYGYTF
TRBJ1-4,-,-,TRBV9,TGTGCCAGCAGCGTAGGGGCTCGGGGGGGTGAAAAACTGTTTTTT,CASSVGARGGEKLFF
TRBJ2-1,-,-,TRBV9,TGTGCCAGCAGCGCCCAGGGGAGTGAGCAGTTCTTC,CASSAQGSEQFF
TRBJ1-2,TRBD1,once,TRBV5-6,TGTGCCAGCAGTTCGGGACAGGGGGATGGCTACACCTTC,CASSSGQGDGYTF
TRBJ2-2,TRBD1,once,TRBV5-4,TGTGCCAGCAGCCCCGGGACAGGGGAGACCGGGGAGCTGTTTTTT,CASSPGTGETGELFF
TRBJ2-7,TRBD2,-,TRBV6-5,TGTGCCAGCAGAACCGGGACTAGCGGGAGGTACGAGCAGTACTTC,CASRTGTSGRYEQYF
TRBJ1-1,TRBD1,-,TRBV19,TGTGCCAGTAGTAGGGGGACAGGAATGGGCACTGAAGCTTTCTTT,CASSRGTGMGTEAFF
TRBJ2-1,TRBD2,-,TRBV19,TGTGCCAGTAGTATAGAAGGGACTAGAGGAACGCAGTTCTTC,CASSIEGTRGTQFF
TRBJ1-5,-,-,TRBV19,TGTGCCAGTAGTGCCGACAGTAATCAGCCCCAGCATTTT,CASSADSNQPQHF
TRBJ1-5,-,-,TRBV18,TGTGCCAGCTCCCCCTATAGCAATCAGCCCCAGCATTTT,CASSPYSNQPQHF
TRBJ1-2,-,few,TRBV28,TGTGCCAGCACACCTGGACAACAGGCTAGCTATGGCTACACCTTC,CASTPGQQASYGYTF
TRBJ2-5,TRBD2,-,TRBV28,TGTGCCAGCAGTTTAGGGGGACTAGCGAAAGAGACCCAGTACTTC,CASSLGGLAKETQYF
TRBJ2-4,TRBD1,-,TRBV7-9,TGTGCCAGCAGCTTAGCTATTCAGGGGGCCCGGGGGAACATTCAGTACTTC,CASSLAIQGARGNIQYF
TRBJ2-5,-,-,TRBV3-1/TRBV3-2,TGTGCCAGCAGCCAAGATTTAGCCACTCTGGAGACCCAGTACTTC,CASSQDLATLETQYF
TRBJ1-1,TRBD1,-,TRBV14,TGTGCCAGCAGCCAGCTAAGCGGACAGGCCTTATTTGAAGCTTTCTTT,CASSQLSGQALFEAFF
TRBJ1-5,-,-,TRBV3-1/TRBV3-2,TGTGCCAGCAGCCAAGGACATTCTCAATATCTCAATCAGCCCCAGCATTTT,CASSQGHSQYLNQPQHF
TRBJ1-2,-,once,TRBV5-1,TGCGCCAGCAGCACAGGTAACTATGGCTACACCTTC,CASSTGNYGYTF
TRBJ2-3,TRBD2,-,TRBV28,TGTGCCACCGACTCTAGCGGGAGTTCGGGGGATACGCAGTATTTT,CATDSSGSSGDTQYF
TRBJ2-7,-,once,TRBV28,TGTGCCAGCAGTTGGGACACAAACTACGAGCAGTACTTC,CASSWDTNYEQYF
TRBJ2-5,TRBD2,-,TRBV5-5,TGTGCCAGCAGCTTGTTAGTAGCGGGAGAAGAGACCCAGTACTTC,CASSLLVAGEETQYF
TRBJ2-1,-,-,TRBV9,TGTGCCAGCAGCGTAGATCCGGGGAACAATGAGCAGTTCTTC,CASSVDPGNNEQFF
TRBJ1-2,-,once,TRBV18,TGTGCCAGCTCACCATACACAGAAACTAACTATGGCTACACCTTC,CASSPYTETNYGYTF
TRBJ2-3,-,-,TRBV11-2,TGTGCCAGCAGCTTATTAGAAGTAACCCCGAATACGCAGTATTTT,CASSLLEVTPNTQYF
TRBJ2-3,-,-,TRBV30,TGTGCCTGGAGTAAGTCGGCAGATACGCAGTATTTT,CAWSKSADTQYF
TRBJ2-7,TRBD2,-,TRBV27,TGTGCCAGCAGTTTAGTCCCTAGCGGCCCCTACGAGCAGTACTTC,CASSLVPSGPYEQYF
TRBJ2-7,-,large,TRBV28,TGTGCCAGCAGTTTGGGCAGTAATTACGAGCAGTACTTC,CASSLGSNYEQYF
TRBJ1-5,-,-,TRBV25-1,TGTGCCAGCAGTGAATATTACGGGGATCAGCCCCAGCATTTT,CASSEYYGDQPQHF
TRBJ2-7,-,once,TRBV30,TGTGCCTGGAGGAAAGGGGCCTACGAGCAGTACTTC,CAWRKGAYEQYF
TRBJ1-3,-,-,TRBV6-5,TGTGCCAGCAGTTACTCGAAGGGGTCTGGAAACACCATATATTTT,CASSYSKGSGNTIYF
TRBJ1-4,TRBD1,-,TRBV6-5,TGTGCCAGCAGCCGGGACAGGGGTTCTGAAAAACTGTTTTTT,CASSRDRGSEKLFF
TRBJ1-1,TRBD1,-,TRBV11-2,TGTGCCAGCAGCTTAAGGACAGGGGATCGGGCTGAAGCTTTCTTT,CASSLRTGDRAEAFF
TRBJ1-2,-,few,TRBV5-1,TGCGCCGGCCGGCTTTCGGAGAACTATGGCTACACCTTC,CAGRLSENYGYTF
TRBJ1-4,-,-,TRBV28,TGTGCCAGCTTGCGCAATGAAAAACTGTTTTTT,CASLRNEKLFF
TRBJ2-3,-,-,TRBV5-1,TGCGCCAGCAGCTTACGGGAATTTAGCACAGATACGCAGTATTTT,CASSLREFSTDTQYF
TRBJ2-1,-,-,TRBV13,TGTGCCAGCAGCTTAGGCCTGGTAGTACAGGGTAATGAGCAGTTCTTC,CASSLGLVVQGNEQFF
TRBJ2-1,-,-,TRBV7-9,TGTGCCAGCAGCTTACTAGGTGCAAATGAGCAGTTCTTC,CASSLLGANEQFF
TRBJ2-5,-,-,TRBV6-1,TGTGCCAGCAGTGAACATTCTAGGGCGTCCCGGGGGGAGACCCAGTACTTC,CASSEHSRASRGETQYF
TRBJ2-5,TRBD1,-,TRBV7-3,TGTGCCAGCAGCTTAACGACAGGGGCCCAAGAGACCCAGTACTTC,CASSLTTGAQETQYF
TRBJ1-2,TRBD1,-,TRBV18,TGTGCCAGCTCTCCACAGGGGCGGGAAGTTAACTATGGCTACACCTTC,CASSPQGREVNYGYTF
TRBJ2-6,TRBD2,-,TRBV10-3,TGTGCCATCAGAACTAGCGGGAGTTCTGGGGCCAACGTCCTGACTTTC,CAIRTSGSSGANVLTF
TRBJ2-5,TRBD1,once,TRBV9,TGTGCCAGTTTCGACAGGGACGAGGGTAGAGAAGAGACCCAGTACTTC,CASFDRDEGREETQYF
TRBJ1-1,TRBD1,-,TRBV29-1,TGCAGCGTGGAGGGACAGGTAGCTGAAGCTTTCTTT,CSVEGQVAEAFF
TRBJ2-7,TRBD2,-,TRBV5-1,TGCGCCAGCAGCTTTAAACTAGCGGCGAGCTCCTACGAGCAGTACTTC,CASSFKLAASSYEQYF
TRBJ2-7,-,-,TRBV28,TGTGCCAGCACCATGAGGGACATCGGCTACGAGCAGTACTTC,CASTMRDIGYEQYF
TRBJ2-3,-,-,TRBV7-9,TGTGCCAGCAGCTTATCTGATACGCAGTATTTT,CASSLSDTQYF